The T cell receptor beta chain under discussion was sequenced for a study of T-cell memory formation after mild COVID-19. Study conclusions and caveats: Certain responding clones were present in pre-infection memory, suggesting participation of cross-reactive memory.

Using its own MiXCR run on the 5' RACE reads, TCRdb lists one record per CDR3 protein. The table includes under 600,000 distinct CDR3 sequences, roughly 20% detected once. This clonotype was counted a few times. Its specificity is unknown. The germline V gene has CDR1 GTSNPN and CDR2 SVGIG (reference sequence). The CDR3 spans 13 residues. V was shortened by 3 bases and J by 5 bases, with 10 bases between the two germline ends. The clonotype comes from an adult woman who had mild COVID-19 (a few samples of this study predate the infection). Cell type and time point are not known. Source material: PBMCs or a T cell subset sorted from them (not recorded which). This chain joins TRBV30 and TRBJ2-2; D gene uncertain. This chain's CDR3 is CAWRAPGTGELFF. As DNA, the CDR3 is TGTGCCTGGAGGGCCCCCGGGACCGGGGAGCTGTTTTTT.